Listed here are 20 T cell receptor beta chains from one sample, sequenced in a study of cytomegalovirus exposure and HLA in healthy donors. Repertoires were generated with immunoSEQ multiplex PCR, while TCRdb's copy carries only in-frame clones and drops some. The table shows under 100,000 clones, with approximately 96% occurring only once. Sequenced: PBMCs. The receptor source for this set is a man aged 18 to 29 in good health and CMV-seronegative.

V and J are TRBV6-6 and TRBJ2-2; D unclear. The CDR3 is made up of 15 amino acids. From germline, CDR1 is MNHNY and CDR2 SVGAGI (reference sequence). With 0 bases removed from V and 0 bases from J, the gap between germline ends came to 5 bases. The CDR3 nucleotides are TGTGCCAGCAGTTACTCCCCTACGAACACCGGGGAGCTGTTTTTT. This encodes CASSYSPTNTGELFF.

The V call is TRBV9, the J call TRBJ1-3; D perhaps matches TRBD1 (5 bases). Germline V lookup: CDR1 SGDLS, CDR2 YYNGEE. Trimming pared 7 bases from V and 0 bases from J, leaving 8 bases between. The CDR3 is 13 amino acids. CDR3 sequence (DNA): TGTGCCAGCCAGGGATTCTCTGGAAACACCATATATTTT. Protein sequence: CASQGFSGNTIYF.

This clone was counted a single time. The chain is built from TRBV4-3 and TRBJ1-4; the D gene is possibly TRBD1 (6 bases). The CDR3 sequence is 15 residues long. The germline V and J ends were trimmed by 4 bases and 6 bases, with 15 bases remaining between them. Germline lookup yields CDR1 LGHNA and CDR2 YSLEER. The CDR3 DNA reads TGCGCCAGCAGCCGGATGGGGGCGCTGGATGAAAAACTGTTTTTT. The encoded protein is CASSRMGALDEKLFF.

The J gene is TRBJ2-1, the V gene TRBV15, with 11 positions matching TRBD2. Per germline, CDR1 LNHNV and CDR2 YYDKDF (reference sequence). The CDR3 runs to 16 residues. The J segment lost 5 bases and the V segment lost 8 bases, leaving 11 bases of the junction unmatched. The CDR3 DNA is TGTGCCACCCTTGGGGTAGCGGGAGGGCCAAACAATGAGCAGTTCTTC. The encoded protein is CATLGVAGGPNNEQFF.

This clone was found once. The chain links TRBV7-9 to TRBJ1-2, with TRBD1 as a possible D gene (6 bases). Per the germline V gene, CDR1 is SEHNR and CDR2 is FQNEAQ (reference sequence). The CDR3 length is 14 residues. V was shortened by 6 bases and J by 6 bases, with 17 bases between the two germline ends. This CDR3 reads CASRTGQFLDGYTF. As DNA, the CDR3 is TGTGCCAGCAGGACAGGACAGTTTCTCGATGGCTACACCTTC.

CDR3 residues: CASSPQSGNYNEQFF. The CDR3 DNA is TGTGCCAGCAGCCCCCAAAGCGGGAACTACAATGAGCAGTTCTTC. The chain carries TRBV11-2 and TRBJ2-1; 7 bases map to TRBD2. Looked up from germline, CDR1 is SGHAT and CDR2 is FQNNGV. Germline trimming cut 5 bases from V and 3 bases from J; bases unmatched to any gene: 7. The CDR3 sequence is 15 residues long.

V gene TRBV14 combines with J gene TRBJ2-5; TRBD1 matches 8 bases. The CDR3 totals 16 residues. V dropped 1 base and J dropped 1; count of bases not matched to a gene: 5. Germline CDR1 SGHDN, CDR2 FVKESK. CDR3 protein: CASSQGDRQFQETQYF. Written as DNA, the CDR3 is TGTGCCAGCAGCCAAGGGGACAGGCAATTCCAAGAGACCCAGTACTTC.

The CDR3 DNA follows: TGTGCCAGCAGACAGGACATTTGGGCTTACGAGCAGTACTTC. It encodes CASRQDIWAYEQYF. This chain links TRBV4-2 with TRBJ2-7, with D possibly matching TRBD1 (5 bases). The germline V gene has CDR1 LGHNA and CDR2 YNFKEQ. Trimming took 6 bases from V and 4 from J, leaving 16 bases between them. This CDR3 is 14 amino acids long.

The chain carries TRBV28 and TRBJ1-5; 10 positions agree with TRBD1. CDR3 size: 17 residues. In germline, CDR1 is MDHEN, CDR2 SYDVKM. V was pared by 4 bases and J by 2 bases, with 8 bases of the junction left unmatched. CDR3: CASSSTAGTGGNQPQHF. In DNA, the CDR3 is TGTGCCAGCAGTTCCACAGCCGGGACAGGGGGCAATCAGCCCCAGCATTTT.

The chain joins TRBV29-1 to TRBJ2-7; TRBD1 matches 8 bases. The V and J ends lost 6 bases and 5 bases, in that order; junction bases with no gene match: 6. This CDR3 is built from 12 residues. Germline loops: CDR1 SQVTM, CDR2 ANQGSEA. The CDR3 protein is CSVRTGHDEQYF. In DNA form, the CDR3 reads TGCAGCGTCCGGACAGGGCACGACGAGCAGTACTTC.

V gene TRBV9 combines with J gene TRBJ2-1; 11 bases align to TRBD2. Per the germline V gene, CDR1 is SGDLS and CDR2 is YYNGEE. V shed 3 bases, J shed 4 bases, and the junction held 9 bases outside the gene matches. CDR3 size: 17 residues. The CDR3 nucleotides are TGTGCCAGCAGCGCCGGTTCAGGGACTAGCGGATACAATGAGCAGTTCTTC. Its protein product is CASSAGSGTSGYNEQFF.

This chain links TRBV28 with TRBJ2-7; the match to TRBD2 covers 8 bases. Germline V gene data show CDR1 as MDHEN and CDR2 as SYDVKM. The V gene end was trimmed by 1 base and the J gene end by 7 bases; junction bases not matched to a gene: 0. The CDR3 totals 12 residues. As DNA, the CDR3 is TGTGCCAGCAGTTTATCGGGAGGGGAGCAGTACGTC. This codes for CASSLSGGEQYV.

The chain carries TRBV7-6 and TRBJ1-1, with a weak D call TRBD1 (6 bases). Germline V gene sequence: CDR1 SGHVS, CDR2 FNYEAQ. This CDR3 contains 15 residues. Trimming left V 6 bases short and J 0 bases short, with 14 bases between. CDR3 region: CASRLDSRLNTEAFF. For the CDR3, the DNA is TGTGCCAGCAGATTGGACAGCAGACTGAACACTGAAGCTTTCTTT.

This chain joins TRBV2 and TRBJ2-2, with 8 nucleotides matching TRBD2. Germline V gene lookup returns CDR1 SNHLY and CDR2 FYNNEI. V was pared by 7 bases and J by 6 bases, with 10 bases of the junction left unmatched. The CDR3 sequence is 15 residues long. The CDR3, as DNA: TGTGCCAGCATTCCAAGACTAGCGACGGCCGGGGAGCTGTTTTTT. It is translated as CASIPRLATAGELFF.

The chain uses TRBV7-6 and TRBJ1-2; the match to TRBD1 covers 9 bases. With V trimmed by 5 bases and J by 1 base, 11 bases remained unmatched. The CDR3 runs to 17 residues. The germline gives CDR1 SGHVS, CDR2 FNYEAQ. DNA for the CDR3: TGTGCCAGCAGCGCCAGCGGACAGGGGCCCTATAACTATGGCTACACCTTC. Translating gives CASSASGQGPYNYGYTF.

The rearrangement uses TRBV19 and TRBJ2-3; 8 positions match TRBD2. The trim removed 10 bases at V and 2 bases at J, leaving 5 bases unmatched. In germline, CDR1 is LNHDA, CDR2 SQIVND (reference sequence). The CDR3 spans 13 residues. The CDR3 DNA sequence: TGTGCCACAACTAGCGGCCTCACAGATACGCAGTATTTT. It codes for CATTSGLTDTQYF.

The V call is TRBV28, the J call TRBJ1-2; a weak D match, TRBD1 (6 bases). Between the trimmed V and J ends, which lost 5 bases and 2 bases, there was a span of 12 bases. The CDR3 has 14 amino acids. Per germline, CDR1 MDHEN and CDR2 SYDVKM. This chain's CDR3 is CASSVDSRNYGYTF. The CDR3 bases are TGTGCCAGCAGTGTGGACAGCCGGAACTATGGCTACACCTTC.

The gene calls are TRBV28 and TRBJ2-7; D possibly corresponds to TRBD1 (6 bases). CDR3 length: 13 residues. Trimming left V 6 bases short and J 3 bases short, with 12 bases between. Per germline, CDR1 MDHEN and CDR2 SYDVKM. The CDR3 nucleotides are TGTGCCAGCAGAAGGACAGCGAGCTACGAGCAGTACTTC. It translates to CASRRTASYEQYF.

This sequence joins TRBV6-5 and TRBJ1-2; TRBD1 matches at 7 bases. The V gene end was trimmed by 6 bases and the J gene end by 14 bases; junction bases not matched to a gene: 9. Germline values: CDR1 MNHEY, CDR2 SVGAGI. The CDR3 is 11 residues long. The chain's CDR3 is CASSQGGGRTF. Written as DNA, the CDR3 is TGTGCCAGCAGCCAAGGAGGGGGCAGAACCTTC.

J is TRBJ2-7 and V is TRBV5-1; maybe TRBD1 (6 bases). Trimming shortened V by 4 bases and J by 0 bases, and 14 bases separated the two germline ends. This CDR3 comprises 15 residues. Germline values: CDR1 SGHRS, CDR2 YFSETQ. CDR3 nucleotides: TGCGCCAGCAGCCTGACGACAGGAAGCTCCTACGAGCAGTACGTC. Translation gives CASSLTTGSSYEQYV.